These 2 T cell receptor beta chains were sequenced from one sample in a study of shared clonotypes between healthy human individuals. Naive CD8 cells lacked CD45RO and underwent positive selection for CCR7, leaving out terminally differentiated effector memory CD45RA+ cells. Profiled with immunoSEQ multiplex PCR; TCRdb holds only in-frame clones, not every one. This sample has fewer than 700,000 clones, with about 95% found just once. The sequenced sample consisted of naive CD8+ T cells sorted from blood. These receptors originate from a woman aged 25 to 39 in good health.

The CDR3 loop reads CASSIAEDGTQYF. CDR3 DNA sequence: TGTGCCAGTAGTATCGCGGAAGACGGTACGCAGTATTTT. V and J are TRBV19 and TRBJ2-3; no reliable D call. Germline lookup yields CDR1 LNHDA and CDR2 SQIVND (reference sequence). Trimming removed 3 bases from V and 8 bases from J, with 12 bases in between. CDR3 size: 13 residues.

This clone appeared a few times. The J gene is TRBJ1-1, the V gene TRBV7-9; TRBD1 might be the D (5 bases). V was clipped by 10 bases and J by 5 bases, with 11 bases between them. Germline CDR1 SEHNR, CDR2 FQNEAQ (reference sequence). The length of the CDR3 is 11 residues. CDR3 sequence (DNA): TGTGCCATCCTGTGGGGGACTGAAGCTTTCTTT. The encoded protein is CAILWGTEAFF.